This T cell receptor beta chain was recovered during a study of cytomegalovirus exposure and HLA in healthy donors. Study-wide points: In an earlier analysis, in roughly 600 donors, most V segments appeared productive either ~90% or ~30% of the time. The availability of immune exposure information extended only to CMV serostatus. The study designated 150 or so TCR beta chains cytomegalovirus-associated. The authors later linked a missense DCLRE1C variant to TCR beta V- and J-gene trimming.

Comment on this clone: Its cognate antigen is unknown.

The V and J ends lost 5 bases and 4 bases respectively, with 14 bases between them. CDR1 SGHVS and CDR2 FQNEAQ come from the germline V gene. The CDR3 runs 15 residues. Amplification used 60 Vbeta primers and 13 Jbeta primers. Sequenced by immunoSEQ multiplex PCR; TCRdb stores in-frame clones only, minus some. The sample holds roughly 150,000 clones, under 90% seen once. The receptor comes from a boy under 10 years old in good health and CMV-seronegative. Sequencing input: PBMCs. This chain links TRBV7-8 with TRBJ1-4; D uncertain. The CDR3 DNA sequence: TGTGCCAGCAGCGGAGGCTGGGGAGTTAATGAAAAACTGTTTTTT. This sequence encodes CASSGGWGVNEKLFF.